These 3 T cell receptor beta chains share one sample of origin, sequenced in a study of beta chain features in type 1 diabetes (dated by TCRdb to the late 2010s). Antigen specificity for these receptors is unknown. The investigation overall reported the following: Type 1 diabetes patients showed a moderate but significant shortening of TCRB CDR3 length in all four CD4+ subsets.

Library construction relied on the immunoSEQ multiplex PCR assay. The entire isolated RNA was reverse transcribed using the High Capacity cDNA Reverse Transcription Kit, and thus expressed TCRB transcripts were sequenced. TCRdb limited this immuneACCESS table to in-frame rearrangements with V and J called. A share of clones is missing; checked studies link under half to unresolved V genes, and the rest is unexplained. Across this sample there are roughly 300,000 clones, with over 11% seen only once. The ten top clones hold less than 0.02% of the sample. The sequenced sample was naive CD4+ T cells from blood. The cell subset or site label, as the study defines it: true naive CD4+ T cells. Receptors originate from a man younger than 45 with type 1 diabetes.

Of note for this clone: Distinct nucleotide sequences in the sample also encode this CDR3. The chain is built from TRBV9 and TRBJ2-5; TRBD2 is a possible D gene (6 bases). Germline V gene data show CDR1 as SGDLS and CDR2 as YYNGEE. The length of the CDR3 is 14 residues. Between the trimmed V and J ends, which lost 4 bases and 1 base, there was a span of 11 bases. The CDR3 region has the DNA TGTGCCAGCAGCCCCGGGACTGTCCAAGAGACCCAGTACTTC. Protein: CASSPGTVQETQYF.

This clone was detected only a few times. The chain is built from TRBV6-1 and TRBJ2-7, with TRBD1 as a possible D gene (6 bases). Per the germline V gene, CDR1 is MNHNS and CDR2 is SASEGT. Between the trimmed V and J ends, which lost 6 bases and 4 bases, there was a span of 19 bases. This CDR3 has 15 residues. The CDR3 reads CASRGRDTGPYEQYF. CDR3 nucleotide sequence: TGTGCCAGCAGGGGCCGGGACACAGGACCGTACGAGCAGTACTTC.

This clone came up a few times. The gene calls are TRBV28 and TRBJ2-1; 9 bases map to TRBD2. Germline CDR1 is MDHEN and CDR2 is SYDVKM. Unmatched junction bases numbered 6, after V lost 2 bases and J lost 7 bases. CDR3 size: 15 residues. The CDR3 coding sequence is TGTGCCAGCAGTTTAGCGGGAGGGCCGGGTAATGAGCAGTTCTTC. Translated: CASSLAGGPGNEQFF.